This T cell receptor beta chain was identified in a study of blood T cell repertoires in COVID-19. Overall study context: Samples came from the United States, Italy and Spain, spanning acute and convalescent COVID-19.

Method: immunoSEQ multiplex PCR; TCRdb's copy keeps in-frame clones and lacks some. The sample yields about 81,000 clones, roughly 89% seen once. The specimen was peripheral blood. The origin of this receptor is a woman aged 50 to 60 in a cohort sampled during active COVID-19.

CDR3 sequence (DNA): TGCGCCAGCAGCGAGGACAGGGACCATGCAACTAATGAAAAACTGTTTTTT. It encodes CASSEDRDHATNEKLFF. The gene calls are TRBV5-1 and TRBJ1-4; TRBD1 agrees at 8 bases. Germline loops: CDR1 SGHRS, CDR2 YFSETQ. The length of the CDR3 is 17 residues. Trimming at V came to 4 bases and at J to 0 bases, leaving 8 bases not matched to a gene. Filled out from reference TRBV5-1 and TRBJ1-4, the complete variable domain reads KAGVTQTPRYLIKTRGQQVTLSCSPISGHRSVSWYQQTPGQGLQFLFEYFSETQRNKGNFPGRFSGRQFSNSRSEMNVSTLELGDSALYLCASSEDRDHATNEKLFFGSGTQLSVL.